This TCR beta chain is from a study of blood T cell repertoires in COVID-19. On the study more broadly: Collection of acute and convalescent COVID-19 samples took place in the United States, Italy and Spain. The cDNA or gDNA used as material had been derived from T cells, B-cell-depleted T cells, or PBMCs.

This clone was seen more than once but under ten times. As handled by the study authors: Nucleated cell counts were estimated from reference gene primer amplification. Using immunoSEQ multiplex PCR, the repertoire was profiled, and TCRdb retains in-frame clones only, with some absent. V and J calls and clone size follow that table, whereas D and trimming were derived from the DNA. This table holds 95,000 to 150,000 clones, 60% to 80% found once. Germline values: CDR1 MNHEY, CDR2 SVGAGI. This CDR3 spans 13 amino acids. Germline trimming cut 8 bases from V and 4 bases from J; bases unmatched to any gene: 7.

The rearrangement uses TRBV6-5 and TRBJ1-1; 7 bases align to TRBD1. What was sequenced was peripheral blood. The sequence came from a human donor in a cohort sampled during active COVID-19. CDR3 sequence (DNA): TGTGCCAGCGGCAAGGGGGCGGTCACTGAAGCTTTCTTT. Its protein is CASGKGAVTEAFF.